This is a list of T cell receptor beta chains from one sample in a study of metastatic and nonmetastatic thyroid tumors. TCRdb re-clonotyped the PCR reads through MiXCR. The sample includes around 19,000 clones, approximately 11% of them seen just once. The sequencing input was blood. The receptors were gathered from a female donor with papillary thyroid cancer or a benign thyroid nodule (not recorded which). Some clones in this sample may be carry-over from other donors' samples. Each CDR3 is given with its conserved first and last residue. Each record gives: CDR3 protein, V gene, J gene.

cdr3_aa: CASSSAGRSNYGYTF
v_call: TRBV5-4
j_call: TRBJ1-2

cdr3_aa: CATSDSRDTGELFF
v_call: TRBV24-1
j_call: TRBJ2-2

cdr3_aa: CASTPQSSYEQYF
v_call: TRBV5-6
j_call: TRBJ2-7

cdr3_aa: CASSQDFSVEQYF
v_call: TRBV4-1
j_call: TRBJ2-7

cdr3_aa: CSAKGAGGMVSNQPQHF
v_call: TRBV20-1
j_call: TRBJ1-5

cdr3_aa: CASQHRDYTGAFF
v_call: TRBV6-2/TRBV6-3
j_call: TRBJ1-1

cdr3_aa: CSARGPGPYQETQYF
v_call: TRBV20-1
j_call: TRBJ2-5

cdr3_aa: CASSPETSGRAGSDTQYF
v_call: TRBV3-1
j_call: TRBJ2-3

cdr3_aa: CASSLLGQQGSPLHF
v_call: TRBV7-2
j_call: TRBJ1-6

cdr3_aa: CASSETSDNEQFF
v_call: TRBV6-4
j_call: TRBJ2-1

cdr3_aa: CSGLGDYNEQFF
v_call: TRBV29-1
j_call: TRBJ2-1

cdr3_aa: CASSPTDLNTEAFF
v_call: TRBV18
j_call: TRBJ1-1

cdr3_aa: CASSQNRNYGYTF
v_call: TRBV14
j_call: TRBJ1-2

cdr3_aa: CSARDGKDQPQHF
v_call: TRBV20-1
j_call: TRBJ1-5

cdr3_aa: CASSLSGRWGTDTQYF
v_call: TRBV12-3/TRBV12-4
j_call: TRBJ2-3

cdr3_aa: CASSATSGGTDTQYF
v_call: TRBV6-2/TRBV6-3
j_call: TRBJ2-3

cdr3_aa: CASHGTTGAYEQYF
v_call: TRBV27
j_call: TRBJ2-7

cdr3_aa: CASSEGESSYEQYF
v_call: TRBV10-1
j_call: TRBJ2-7

cdr3_aa: CASSLGDSNEQYF
v_call: TRBV5-4
j_call: TRBJ2-7

cdr3_aa: CASSPGQGAQNIQYF
v_call: TRBV18
j_call: TRBJ2-4

cdr3_aa: CDSSLKGMHTEAIF
v_call: TRBV12-3/TRBV12-4
j_call: TRBJ1-1

cdr3_aa: CASSQDGSGTQETQYF
v_call: TRBV4-3
j_call: TRBJ2-5

cdr3_aa: CASSPRREALYEQYF
v_call: TRBV18
j_call: TRBJ2-7

cdr3_aa: CASSLGSGPSYNSPLHF
v_call: TRBV5-4
j_call: TRBJ1-6

cdr3_aa: CASSLDGPISNYGYTF
v_call: TRBV5-1
j_call: TRBJ1-2

cdr3_aa: CASSMIWTYEQYF
v_call: TRBV19
j_call: TRBJ2-7

cdr3_aa: CSAPVGGVTYGYTF
v_call: TRBV20-1
j_call: TRBJ1-2

cdr3_aa: CSASSHYEQYF
v_call: TRBV20-1
j_call: TRBJ2-7

cdr3_aa: CAWSGSPSNYGYTF
v_call: TRBV30
j_call: TRBJ1-2

cdr3_aa: CASSQANGLAGGEQYF
v_call: TRBV4-3
j_call: TRBJ2-7